The 14 T cell receptor beta chains in this list originate from one sample, sequenced in a study of cytomegalovirus exposure and HLA in healthy donors. PCR employed 60 Vbeta and 13 Jbeta primers. Assay used: immunoSEQ multiplex PCR; TCRdb lists only in-frame clones, some missing. The table shows around 100,000 clones, with roughly 69% occurring only once. What was sequenced was PBMCs. These receptors all come from a man aged 25 to 45 in good health and CMV-seropositive.

V is TRBV18 and J is TRBJ1-5; a possible D gene is TRBD1 (6 bases). Trimming took off 4 bases at V and 2 bases at J, with 6 bases between the two ends. CDR3 size: 13 residues. Germline V lookup: CDR1 KGHSH, CDR2 LQKENI. CDR3 loop: CASSHRGNQPQHF. CDR3 DNA sequence: TGTGCCAGCTCACACAGGGGCAATCAGCCCCAGCATTTT.

The CDR3 DNA sequence: TGTGCCAGCAGTCGCGACAGGACCTACGAGCAGTACTTC. The encoded protein is CASSRDRTYEQYF. The chain carries TRBV6-5 and TRBJ2-7, with TRBD1 as a possible D gene (6 bases). The CDR3 length is 13 residues. In germline, CDR1 is MNHEY, CDR2 SVGAGI. V was shortened by 5 bases and J by 2 bases, with 10 bases between the two germline ends.

This CDR3 is CASSGRWGGNYGYTF. The CDR3 nucleotides read TGTGCCAGCAGCGGCCGCTGGGGAGGGAACTATGGCTACACCTTC. The chain combines TRBV7-2 with TRBJ1-2; D ambiguous. Trimming removed 5 bases from V and 2 bases from J, with 15 bases in between. This CDR3 spans 15 amino acids. Germline V CDR1 and CDR2: SGHTA, FQGNSA.

This clone was picked up a small number of times. The rearrangement joins TRBV18 to TRBJ2-2; 9 bases match TRBD1. The CDR3 runs to 16 residues. Germline-derived CDR1 and CDR2 are KGHSH and LQKENI. The V segment lost 1 base and the J segment 4 bases; nucleotides outside the gene matches: 4. CDR3 in amino acids: CASSPLGQGITGELFF. The CDR3 DNA reads as TGTGCCAGCTCACCACTGGGACAGGGAATCACCGGGGAGCTGTTTTTT.

This clone was seen more than once but under ten times. V gene TRBV5-1 combines with J gene TRBJ2-5, with 11 bases that match TRBD1. Germline CDR1 is SGHRS and CDR2 is YFSETQ. This CDR3 is 16 amino acids long. The trim removed 0 bases at V and 7 bases at J, leaving 8 bases unmatched. The CDR3 spells CASSLDGTGGVGTQYF. DNA of the CDR3: TGCGCCAGCAGCTTGGATGGGACAGGGGGAGTTGGGACCCAGTACTTC.

This clone was seen once. The CDR3 protein is CASSLNRAVGTQYF. As DNA, the CDR3 is TGTGCCAGCAGTTTAAACAGGGCAGTCGGGACCCAGTACTTC. The V gene is TRBV27, the J gene TRBJ2-5, with D possibly TRBD1 on 6 matching bases. V lost 2 bases and J lost 7, with 14 bases in between. Germline-derived CDR1 and CDR2 are MNHEY and SMNVEV (reference sequence). The CDR3 runs to 14 residues.

The chain recombines TRBV11-3 with TRBJ2-2, with D perhaps TRBD2 (6 bases). CDR1 SGHNT and CDR2 YENEEA come from the germline V gene. V was pared by 1 base and J by 1 base, with 10 bases between. CDR3 size: 16 residues. The CDR3, as DNA: TGTGCCAGCAGCTTAGGGGGAGGACTGAACACCGGGGAGCTGTTTTTT. Encoded protein: CASSLGGGLNTGELFF.

This clone showed up just a few times. The rearrangement links TRBV4-1 to TRBJ1-2, with 12 bases fitting TRBD1. The CDR3 runs 15 residues. Per germline, CDR1 MGHRA and CDR2 YSYEKL. Germline trimming cut 3 bases from V and 7 bases from J; bases unmatched to any gene: 6. The CDR3 sequence is CASSQTGTGGFGYTF. The CDR3 DNA sequence: TGCGCCAGCAGCCAGACCGGGACAGGGGGCTTTGGCTACACCTTC.

The chain uses TRBV5-4 and TRBJ1-5; D call uncertain. V was clipped by 7 bases and J by 4 bases, with 3 bases between them. The length of the CDR3 is 10 residues. CDR1 is SGHNT, CDR2 YYREEE, per germline (reference sequence). The CDR3 spells CASLNQPQHF. CDR3 DNA sequence: TGTGCCAGCCTAAATCAGCCCCAGCATTTT.

CDR3 protein: CASRTSGFSSYEQYF. DNA for the CDR3: TGTGCCAGCCGGACTAGCGGATTCAGCTCCTACGAGCAGTACTTC. The rearrangement joins TRBV2 to TRBJ2-7; 10 bases line up with TRBD2. The J segment lost 0 bases and the V segment lost 8 bases, leaving 7 bases of the junction unmatched. This CDR3 has 15 residues. Germline V gene data show CDR1 as SNHLY and CDR2 as FYNNEI.

V and J are TRBV19 and TRBJ1-2; a possible D gene is TRBD1 (5 bases). Germline V gene sequence: CDR1 LNHDA, CDR2 SQIVND (reference sequence). Trimming left V 5 bases short and J 4 bases short, with 11 bases between. The CDR3 sequence is 13 residues long. The CDR3 spells CASSVTVGYGYTF. The DNA of the CDR3 is TGTGCCAGTAGTGTGACAGTGGGCTATGGCTACACCTTC.

Concerning this clone: Other DNA sequences in this sample translate to the same CDR3. This chain connects TRBV7-8 to TRBJ1-2; D is perhaps TRBD1 (6 bases). The germline CDR1 and CDR2 sequences are SGHVS and FQNEAQ. This CDR3 comprises 14 residues. V was trimmed by 4 bases and J by 8 bases, leaving 17 bases between them. CDR3 DNA: TGTGCCAGCAGCTCTTCCGGATGGGGACAAGGCTACACCTTC. Encoded protein: CASSSSGWGQGYTF.

The count of this clone is one. V is TRBV5-6 and J is TRBJ1-2; D call uncertain. Germline CDR1 reads SGHDT; CDR2 reads YYEEEE. This CDR3 comprises 14 residues. With 2 bases removed from V and 3 bases from J, the gap between germline ends came to 11 bases. CDR3 DNA: TGTGCCAGCAGCTTAGGCAGACAATACTATGGCTACACCTTC. This encodes CASSLGRQYYGYTF.

The chain is built from TRBV6-4 and TRBJ2-1; TRBD2 matches at 7 bases. CDR1 is MRHNA, CDR2 SNTAGT, per germline. There are 14 residues in the CDR3. V dropped 4 bases and J dropped 8; count of bases not matched to a gene: 8. The CDR3: CASSGGGIGDEQFF. The CDR3 bases are TGTGCCAGCAGTGGCGGGGGTATAGGGGATGAGCAGTTCTTC.